Shown below are 22 T cell receptor beta chains from a single sample sequenced in a study of Ad26.COV2.S vaccination and SARS-CoV-2 variants. TCRdb's copy holds only in-frame clones and misses some; the assay was immunoSEQ multiplex PCR. The table records 200,000 to 250,000 clones, more than 75% of them present only once. The treatment denotes: 19 received Ad26.COV2.S at low or high dose, single or two shots; 5 received placebo; per-sample allocation not given. At day 63 after the first vaccine or placebo injection, samples were drawn. The sequencing here drew on peripheral blood, taken in a trial of Ad26.COV2.S vaccine versus placebo. All receptors derive from a person aged 18-65 years who received the Ad26.COV2.S COVID-19 vaccine or a placebo.

This clone came up a few times. This rearrangement joins TRBV4-2 to TRBJ1-5, with D hard to call. The CDR3 is 13 amino acids. Germline V gene data show CDR1 as LGHNA and CDR2 as YNFKEQ. The V gene lost 0 bases and the J gene lost 7 bases, with 7 bases spanning the gap. CDR3 residues: CASSQDLIQPQHF. In nucleotides, the CDR3 is TGTGCCAGCAGCCAAGATTTAATACAGCCCCAGCATTTT.

The chain uses TRBV5-4 and TRBJ1-4, with 10 bases that match TRBD1. V lost 4 bases and J lost 7; bases outside the gene matches: 7. The CDR3 is 15 residues long. Germline CDR1 reads SGHNT; CDR2 reads YYREEE (reference sequence). CDR3 protein: CASSIRTGGVEKLFF. CDR3 nucleotide sequence: TGTGCCAGCAGCATAAGGACAGGGGGTGTTGAAAAACTGTTTTTT.

The chain links TRBV7-2 to TRBJ1-5, with a weak D call TRBD1 (6 bases). The germline V gene has CDR1 SGHTA and CDR2 FQGNSA. The V end lost 5 bases, the J end lost 0 bases, and 8 bases lay between the germline ends. CDR3 length: 14 residues. The CDR3 protein is CASSRGHSNQPQHF. In DNA, the CDR3 is TGTGCCAGCAGCCGGGGGCATAGCAATCAGCCCCAGCATTTT.

This chain's CDR3 is CASSVIAGLRDTQYF. The CDR3 DNA reads TGTGCCAGCAGCGTCATAGCGGGCTTAAGGGATACGCAGTATTTT. This rearrangement joins TRBV9 to TRBJ2-3; 7 nucleotides align to TRBD2. Trimming cost V 2 bases and J 6 bases; bases outside gene matches: 9. CDR1 is SGDLS and CDR2 is YYNGEE in the germline V gene. This CDR3 region has 15 residues.

The genes are TRBV11-2 and TRBJ2-5; TRBD2 matches at 9 bases. The CDR3 runs to 16 residues. J was trimmed by 5 bases and V by 1 base; bases with no gene match: 8. CDR1 and CDR2 (germline): SGHAT, FQNNGV. Written as DNA, the CDR3 is TGTGCCAGCAGCTTAGGGGTCGCGGGGGGGCCGGAGACCCAGTACTTC. This sequence encodes CASSLGVAGGPETQYF.

DNA of the CDR3: TGTGCCAGTAGTATAGCAGGGGGCAGCTATGGCTACACCTTC. This translates into CASSIAGGSYGYTF. V usage is TRBV19 and J usage is TRBJ1-2, with 8 bases lining up with TRBD1. The CDR3 has 14 residues. The germline V gene encodes CDR1 LNHDA and CDR2 SQIVND (reference sequence). Trimming removed 1 base from V and 4 bases from J; junction bases left unmatched: 2.

The genes are TRBV9 and TRBJ2-3, with 8 bases fitting TRBD2. Looked up from germline, CDR1 is SGDLS and CDR2 is YYNGEE. This CDR3 region has 16 residues. The ends lost 2 bases at V and 2 bases at J; junction bases unmatched: 7. The CDR3 here is CASSVVGRGSTDTQYF. DNA for the CDR3: TGTGCCAGCAGCGTTGTCGGGAGGGGGTCCACAGATACGCAGTATTTT. Filled out from reference TRBV9 and TRBJ2-3, the complete variable domain reads DSGVTQTPKHLITATGQRVTLRCSPRSGDLSVYWYQQSLDQGLQFLIQYYNGEERAKGNILERFSAQQFPDLHSELNLSSLELGDSALYFCASSVVGRGSTDTQYFGPGTRLTVL.

V gene TRBV7-2 combines with J gene TRBJ1-2, with a tentative D call TRBD1 (5 bases). Germline V CDR1 and CDR2: SGHTA, FQGNSA. Trimming took off 5 bases at V and 4 bases at J, with 17 bases between the two ends. The CDR3 covers 15 residues. CDR3 coding DNA: TGTGCCAGCAGCATCTCGACAGAGCCACGCTATGGCTACACCTTC. It codes for CASSISTEPRYGYTF.

The chain couples TRBV6-5 to TRBJ2-1, with TRBD1 identical over 8 bases. Germline V gene sequence: CDR1 MNHEY, CDR2 SVGAGI. This CDR3 contains 14 residues. Germline trimming cut 8 bases from V and 3 bases from J; bases unmatched to any gene: 6. CDR3 loop: CASGGQGIYNEQFF. The CDR3 nucleotides are TGTGCCAGCGGCGGACAGGGAATCTACAATGAGCAGTTCTTC.

V is TRBV27 and J is TRBJ1-1, with D uncertain. The CDR3 covers 14 residues. V lost 7 bases, J lost 5 bases, and 17 bases lay in between. Germline loops: CDR1 MNHEY, CDR2 SMNVEV (reference sequence). The CDR3 nucleotides read TGTGCCAGCACCGACGTAGGGTCGAGTACTGAAGCTTTCTTT. It codes for CASTDVGSSTEAFF.

The chain has TRBV6-6 and TRBJ2-1; unclear D gene. Deletions cut 2 bases from V and 0 bases from J, with 8 bases between. Germline-derived CDR1 and CDR2 are MNHNY and SVGAGI (reference sequence). CDR3 length: 15 amino acids. The CDR3 protein is CASSYRASSYNEQFF. As DNA, the CDR3 is TGTGCCAGCAGTTACCGGGCGAGCTCCTACAATGAGCAGTTCTTC.

The V call is TRBV25-1, the J call TRBJ2-7; 11 bases agree with TRBD1. V lost 3 bases, J lost 6 bases, and 10 bases stayed unmatched. The germline CDR1 and CDR2 sequences are MGHDK and SYGVNS. The length of the CDR3 is 16 residues. In nucleotides, the CDR3 is TGTGCCAGCAGTGACGCCGGACAGGGGGCGCCTGGCGAGCAGTACTTC. It yields the protein CASSDAGQGAPGEQYF.

The rearrangement uses TRBV6-5 and TRBJ2-1; a weak D match, TRBD1 (6 bases). The V gene lost 6 bases and the J gene lost 6 bases, with 9 bases spanning the gap. The CDR3 sequence is 12 residues long. The germline V gene has CDR1 MNHEY and CDR2 SVGAGI. CDR3 protein: CASSEDSNEQFF. CDR3 coding DNA: TGTGCCAGCAGCGAGGACAGCAATGAGCAGTTCTTC.

The V and J genes are TRBV28 and TRBJ2-2, with 7 bases identical to TRBD2. There are 15 residues in the CDR3. J lost 1 base, V lost 1 base, and 0 bases had no gene match. The germline V gene encodes CDR1 MDHEN and CDR2 SYDVKM. CDR3 protein: CASSLLAGNTGELFF. In nucleotides, the CDR3 is TGTGCCAGCAGTTTATTAGCGGGGAACACCGGGGAGCTGTTTTTT.

The rearrangement joins TRBV10-3 to TRBJ2-3; D is perhaps TRBD1 or TRBD2 (7 bases each). Trimming shortened V by 4 bases and J by 2 bases, and 16 bases separated the two germline ends. The germline gives CDR1 ENHRY, CDR2 SYGVKD. CDR3 length: 16 amino acids. The CDR3 sequence: CAISGPGGAPTDTQYF. Here the CDR3 DNA reads TGTGCCATCAGTGGGCCAGGGGGGGCCCCCACAGATACGCAGTATTTT.

The chain has TRBV18 and TRBJ2-5; 7 nucleotides match TRBD1. V gave up 6 bases and J gave up 7 bases; unmatched junction bases: 17. The CDR3 runs to 16 residues. CDR1 is KGHSH, CDR2 LQKENI, per germline. The CDR3 DNA reads as TGTGCCAGCTCCCCGCCCGGGACAGCAATTGGAAGGACCCAGTACTTC. Translated: CASSPPGTAIGRTQYF.

V and J are TRBV4-1 and TRBJ2-7; maybe TRBD1 (5 bases). The CDR3 consists of 12 residues. The germline V and J ends were trimmed by 1 base and 9 bases, with 10 bases remaining between them. Germline loops: CDR1 MGHRA, CDR2 YSYEKL. CDR3 sequence (DNA): TGCGCCAGCAGCCAAGCGCAGGGAAGGCAGTACTTC. This gives the protein CASSQAQGRQYF.

This chain links TRBV7-9 with TRBJ2-1; the match to TRBD1 covers 8 bases. The CDR3 is 19 residues long. Trimming at V came to 0 bases and at J to 0 bases, leaving 10 bases not matched to a gene. Germline lookup yields CDR1 SEHNR and CDR2 FQNEAQ (reference sequence). The chain's CDR3 is CASSLAWQGATSSYNEQFF. As DNA, the CDR3 is TGTGCCAGCAGCTTAGCGTGGCAGGGGGCTACTAGCTCCTACAATGAGCAGTTCTTC.

The V call is TRBV30, the J call TRBJ2-7; the D gene is possibly TRBD1 (5 bases). This CDR3 spans 15 amino acids. V was cut by 4 bases and J by 7 bases, with 23 bases left in between. Per germline, CDR1 GTSNPN and CDR2 SVGIG (reference sequence). The CDR3 spells CAWNPAGISVGEQYF. The CDR3, as DNA: TGTGCCTGGAACCCGGCAGGGATAAGCGTGGGTGAGCAGTACTTC. Filled out from reference TRBV30 and TRBJ2-7, the complete variable domain reads SQTIHQWPATLVQPVGSPLSLECTVEGTSNPNLYWYRQAAGRGLQLLFYSVGIGQISSEVPQNLSASRPQDRQFILSSKKLLLSDSGFYLCAWNPAGISVGEQYFGPGTRLTVT.

The DNA of the CDR3 is TGTGCCAGCCGCACGACTGAAGCTTTCTTT. This encodes CASRTTEAFF. The J gene is TRBJ1-1, the V gene TRBV28; D remains ambiguous. Germline V gives CDR1 MDHEN, CDR2 SYDVKM. Deletions cut 8 bases from V and 5 bases from J, with 6 bases between. The CDR3 covers 10 residues.

V is TRBV6-5 and J is TRBJ1-3; D is ambiguous. Between the trimmed V and J ends, which lost 6 bases and 0 bases, there was a span of 12 bases. Per germline, CDR1 MNHEY and CDR2 SVGAGI. The CDR3 has 15 residues. Here the CDR3 DNA reads TGTGCCAGCAGCCGGGTGGGAATCTCTGGAAACACCATATATTTT. Residues: CASSRVGISGNTIYF.

This clone appeared once. This chain uses TRBV29-1 with TRBJ2-5; 7 bases fit TRBD1. Germline trimming cut 1 base from V and 1 base from J; bases unmatched to any gene: 0. The CDR3 extends over 13 amino acids. Germline V gives CDR1 SQVTM, CDR2 ANQGSEA. This CDR3 reads CSVEGQGQETQYF. The DNA of the CDR3 is TGCAGCGTTGAAGGACAGGGCCAAGAGACCCAGTACTTC. Combining the CDR3 with reference TRBV29-1 and TRBJ2-5 gives the whole variable domain SAVISQKPSRDICQRGTSLTIQCQVDSQVTMMFWYRQQPGQSLTLIATANQGSEATYESGFVIDKFPISRPNLTFSTLTVSNMSPEDSSIYLCSVEGQGQETQYFGPGTRLLVL.